This entry lists 23 T cell receptor beta chains sequenced from one sample in a study of blood T cell repertoires in COVID-19. Measured with immunoSEQ multiplex PCR; TCRdb has only the in-frame clones, and not every one. The sample consists of some 76,000 clones, about 85% of them appearing once. Sample: peripheral blood. These receptors all come from a man over 45 with COVID-19, enrolled during active disease.

The gene calls are TRBV5-4 and TRBJ2-7; the D gene is possibly TRBD2 (6 bases). CDR1 and CDR2 from the germline V gene are SGHNT and YYREEE (reference sequence). CDR3 length: 16 residues. V was trimmed by 0 bases and J by 4 bases, leaving 17 bases between them. CDR3 nucleotides: TGTGCCAGCAGCTTGGATCCCCTAGCGCGAAATTACGAGCAGTACTTC. Its protein is CASSLDPLARNYEQYF.

This clone was seen more than once but under ten times. The chain uses TRBV5-6 and TRBJ2-5; D unclear. The germline V gene has CDR1 SGHDT and CDR2 YYEEEE. This CDR3 is 11 amino acids long. V lost 4 bases, J lost 5 bases, and 6 bases lay in between. Here the CDR3 DNA reads TGTGCCAGCAGCACAAGTGAGACCCAGTACTTC. Protein product: CASSTSETQYF.

Details on this clone: An end of the junction differs from the germline gene, which may be a read error. This rearrangement joins TRBV5-3 to TRBJ2-7; tentative D call: TRBD2 (6 bases). TRBV5-3 is identified as an open reading frame with a role that is uncertain. The CDR3 has 15 amino acids. This CDR3 reads CPILGEAGKDYEQYF. DNA for the CDR3: TGCCCAATATTGGGGGAGGCAGGCAAAGACTACGAGCAGTACTTC.

The chain is built from TRBV11-2 and TRBJ1-1, with D perhaps TRBD1 (6 bases). Germline V gene sequence: CDR1 SGHAT, CDR2 FQNNGV. The CDR3 spans 13 residues. Trimming cost V 5 bases and J 2 bases, with 9 bases left between them. The CDR3 nucleotides are TGTGCCAGCAGCAAGGACAGAAACACTGAAGCTTTCTTT. Its protein is CASSKDRNTEAFF.

V is TRBV18 and J is TRBJ2-7; no clear D. This CDR3 has 12 amino acids. Germline V CDR1 and CDR2: KGHSH, LQKENI. V lost 3 bases, J lost 0 bases, and 3 bases lay in between. The CDR3 reads CASSPHSYEQYF. For the CDR3, the DNA is TGTGCCAGCTCACCCCACTCCTACGAGCAGTACTTC.

CDR3 residues: CASSTGTSRRNEQFF. The CDR3 DNA sequence: TGTGCCAGCAGTACCGGGACTAGCCGCCGCAATGAGCAGTTCTTC. V usage is TRBV6-2 or TRBV6-3 and J usage is TRBJ2-1, with 9 bases that match TRBD2. J was trimmed by 6 bases and V by 5 bases; bases with no gene match: 8. This CDR3 has 15 amino acids. In germline, CDR1 is MNHEY, CDR2 SVGEGT.

The chain combines TRBV6-5 with TRBJ1-1, with D possibly TRBD1 on 6 matching bases. CDR1 MNHEY and CDR2 SVGAGI come from the germline V gene. Trimming took 5 bases from V and 8 from J, leaving 21 bases between them. This CDR3 is 15 amino acids long. The CDR3 region is CASSREGGRYNEAFF. The CDR3 DNA follows: TGTGCCAGCAGTAGGGAGGGGGGACGCTACAACGAAGCTTTCTTT.

This chain uses TRBV7-9 with TRBJ1-6, with 10 bases fitting TRBD1. Losses at the gene ends were 5 bases for V and 9 bases for J; bases not matched to a gene: 4. Per germline, CDR1 SEHNR and CDR2 FQNEAQ (reference sequence). This CDR3 is built from 14 residues. CDR3 amino acids: CASSSGQGGSPLHF. The CDR3 DNA follows: TGTGCCAGCAGCAGCGGACAGGGGGGTTCACCCCTCCACTTT.

This chain links TRBV28 with TRBJ1-2; D is ambiguous. The ends were cut back, 3 bases at V and 3 bases at J, with 11 bases in the middle. This CDR3 is 14 amino acids long. Germline V gene sequence: CDR1 MDHEN, CDR2 SYDVKM. The DNA of the CDR3 is TGTGCCAGCAGTTTTGGATTCCAGGACTATGGCTACACCTTC. The encoded protein is CASSFGFQDYGYTF.

This clone occurred a few times. The V gene is TRBV7-9, the J gene TRBJ2-3; TRBD2 matches 9 bases. The V segment lost 4 bases and the J segment 0 bases; nucleotides outside the gene matches: 5. The germline V gene has CDR1 SEHNR and CDR2 FQNEAQ (reference sequence). The CDR3 runs 16 residues. CDR3: CASSWGTSRSTDTQYF. CDR3 nucleotide sequence: TGTGCCAGCAGCTGGGGGACTAGCAGAAGCACAGATACGCAGTATTTT.

The V call is TRBV19, the J call TRBJ1-2, with 8 nucleotides matching TRBD1. This CDR3 is 16 amino acids long. Trimming at V came to 9 bases and at J to 0 bases, leaving 12 bases not matched to a gene. The V gene's germline CDR1 is LNHDA and CDR2 SQIVND (reference sequence). The CDR3 bases are TGTGCCAGGAGAATTCGCGGGACAGGATCTAACTATGGCTACACCTTC. It specifies CARRIRGTGSNYGYTF.

The CDR3 coding sequence is TGCAGCGTTGGAGGACAGCAAAAGACTAGCGGGAGGGGTAGGACGACAGATACGCAGTATTTT. Protein: CSVGGQQKTSGRGRTTDTQYF. The chain carries TRBV29-1 and TRBJ2-3, with 14 bases aligning to TRBD2. From germline, CDR1 is SQVTM and CDR2 ANQGSEA. This CDR3 is built from 21 residues. The V gene end was trimmed by 4 bases and the J gene end by 3 bases; junction bases not matched to a gene: 21.

The V call is TRBV2, the J call TRBJ1-6, with TRBD1 matching 7 bases. The length of the CDR3 is 16 residues. CDR1 is SNHLY and CDR2 is FYNNEI in the germline V gene. V shed 2 bases and J 5 bases; nucleotides not matched to a gene: 6. Here the CDR3 reads CASSELRTGDNSPLHF. As DNA, the CDR3 is TGTGCCAGCAGTGAACTCCGGACAGGAGATAATTCACCCCTCCACTTT. The variable domain in full, completed from reference TRBV2 and TRBJ1-6, reads EPEVTQTPSHQVTQMGQEVILRCVPISNHLYFYWYRQILGQKVEFLVSFYNNEISEKSEIFDDQFSVERPDGSNFTLKIRSTKLEDSAMYFCASSELRTGDNSPLHFGNGTRLTVT.

CDR3: CASSLGTSVYEQYF. The CDR3 DNA sequence: TGTGCCAGCAGCTTAGGGACATCGGTCTACGAGCAGTACTTC. This chain joins TRBV7-9 and TRBJ2-7; tentative D call: TRBD1 (5 bases). In germline, CDR1 is SEHNR, CDR2 FQNEAQ (reference sequence). This CDR3 contains 14 residues. With 1 base removed from V and 3 bases from J, the gap between germline ends came to 10 bases.

The rearrangement joins TRBV30 to TRBJ2-2; 9 positions agree with TRBD1. The CDR3 runs 13 residues. V shed 8 bases and J 7 bases; nucleotides not matched to a gene: 8. Germline CDR1 GTSNPN, CDR2 SVGIG (reference sequence). CDR3 residues: CATDRGNGGELFF. In nucleotides, the CDR3 is TGTGCCACGGACAGGGGTAATGGCGGGGAGCTGTTTTTT.

This clone has only a few counts. The V call is TRBV7-9, the J call TRBJ1-1; D is undetermined. From germline, CDR1 is SEHNR and CDR2 FQNEAQ (reference sequence). The CDR3 is made up of 13 amino acids. Trimming cost V 8 bases and J 0 bases, with 10 bases left between them. DNA for the CDR3: TGTGCCAGCGGGAGACTGGTGAACACTGAAGCTTTCTTT. Encoded protein: CASGRLVNTEAFF.

This sequence joins TRBV11-3 and TRBJ2-7, with D perhaps TRBD2 (5 bases). Germline values: CDR1 SGHNT, CDR2 YENEEA. The CDR3 has 14 amino acids. Trimming stripped 5 bases from V and 2 bases from J, with 13 bases between. The CDR3, as DNA: TGTGCCAGCAGCCAAGGTCGGGGTACCTACGAGCAGTACTTC. Its translation: CASSQGRGTYEQYF.

The V and J genes are TRBV3-1 (or the pseudogene TRBV3-2) and TRBJ1-4; a weak D match, TRBD1 (5 bases). Between the trimmed V and J ends, which lost 0 bases and 14 bases, there was a span of 7 bases. This CDR3 region has 11 residues. Germline loops: CDR1 LGHDT, CDR2 YNNKEL (reference sequence). The CDR3 here is CASSQDQGLFF. CDR3 sequence (DNA): TGTGCCAGCAGCCAAGATCAGGGCCTGTTTTTT.

The rearrangement joins TRBV1 to TRBJ2-1; whether TRBD2, the table's D call, matches the DNA was not checked. TRBV1 is shown as a pseudogene. The CDR3 sequence is 15 residues long. The CDR3, as DNA: TGCACCAGCAGCCTTAGCGGGGGGTTATACAATGAGCAGTTCTTC. Residues: CTSSLSGGLYNEQFF.

The chain carries TRBV29-1 and TRBJ2-7, with TRBD2 as a possible D gene (5 bases). This CDR3 region has 11 residues. V gave up 7 bases and J gave up 4 bases, with 11 bases separating them. Germline values: CDR1 SQVTM, CDR2 ANQGSEA. The CDR3 DNA reads TGCAGCGCCGGACTCTCTTACGAGCAGTACTTC. Protein product: CSAGLSYEQYF.

With regard to this clone: The germline gene is not matched at one end of the junction; a read error may be the cause. The rearrangement links TRBV7-7 to TRBJ2-5; 10 bases line up with TRBD2. Germline V gives CDR1 SSHAT, CDR2 FNYEAQ (reference sequence). The CDR3 consists of 16 residues. CDR3 DNA sequence: TGTGCTAGCAGCTTAATGCCTAGCGGGGGTCAGGAGACCCAGTACTTC. Its translation is CASSLMPSGGQETQYF.

This chain uses TRBV25-1 with TRBJ2-3; D possibly corresponds to TRBD2 (6 bases). Germline assignment: CDR1 MGHDK and CDR2 SYGVNS. This CDR3 comprises 11 residues. Trimming took off 7 bases at V and 6 bases at J, with 8 bases between the two ends. CDR3 in DNA: TGTGCCAGCACCGCGGGGGATACGCAGTATTTT. This sequence encodes CASTAGDTQYF.

The V and J genes are TRBV5-1 and TRBJ2-7, with TRBD1 matching over 10 bases. Germline values: CDR1 SGHRS, CDR2 YFSETQ. J lost 8 bases, V lost 4 bases, and 12 bases had no gene match. The CDR3 totals 15 residues. This CDR3 is CASSLDPGQGRQQYF. The CDR3 bases are TGCGCCAGCAGCCTTGATCCGGGACAGGGGAGACAGCAGTACTTC.